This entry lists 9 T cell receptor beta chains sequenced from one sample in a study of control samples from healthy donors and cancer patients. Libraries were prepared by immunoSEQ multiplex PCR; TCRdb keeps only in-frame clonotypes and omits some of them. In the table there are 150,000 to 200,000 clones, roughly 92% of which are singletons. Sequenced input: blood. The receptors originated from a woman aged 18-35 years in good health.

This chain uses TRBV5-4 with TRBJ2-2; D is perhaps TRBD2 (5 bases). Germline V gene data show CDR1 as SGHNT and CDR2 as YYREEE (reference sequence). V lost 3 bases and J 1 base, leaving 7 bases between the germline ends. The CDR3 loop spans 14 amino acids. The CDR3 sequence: CASSYRGNTGELFF. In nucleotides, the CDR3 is TGTGCCAGCAGCTACCGGGGGAACACCGGGGAGCTGTTTTTT. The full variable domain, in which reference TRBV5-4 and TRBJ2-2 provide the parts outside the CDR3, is ETGVTQSPTHLIKTRGQQVTLRCSSQSGHNTVSWYQQALGQGPQFIFQYYREEENGRGNFPPRFSGLQFPNYSSELNVNALELDDSALYLCASSYRGNTGELFFGEGSRLTVL.

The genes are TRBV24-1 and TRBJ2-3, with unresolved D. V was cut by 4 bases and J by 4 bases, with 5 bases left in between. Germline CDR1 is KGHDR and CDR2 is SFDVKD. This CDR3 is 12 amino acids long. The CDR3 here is CATSEVSDTQYF. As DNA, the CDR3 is TGTGCCACCAGTGAGGTTTCAGATACGCAGTATTTT.

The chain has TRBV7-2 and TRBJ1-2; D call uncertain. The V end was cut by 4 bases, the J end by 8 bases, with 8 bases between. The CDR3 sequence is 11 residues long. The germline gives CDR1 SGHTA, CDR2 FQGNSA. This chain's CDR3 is CASSSLVGYTF. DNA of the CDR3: TGTGCCAGCAGCTCCCTCGTCGGCTACACCTTC. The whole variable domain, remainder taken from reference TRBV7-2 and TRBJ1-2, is GAGVSQSPSNKVTEKGKDVELRCDPISGHTALYWYRQSLGQGLEFLIYFQGNSAPDKSGLPSDRFSAERTGGSVSTLTIQRTQQEDSAVYLCASSSLVGYTFGSGTRLTVV.

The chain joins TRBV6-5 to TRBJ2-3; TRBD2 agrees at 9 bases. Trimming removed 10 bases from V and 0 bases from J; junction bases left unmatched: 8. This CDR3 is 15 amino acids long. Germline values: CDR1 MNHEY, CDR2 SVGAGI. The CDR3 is CATRGGGVSTDTQYF. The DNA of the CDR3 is TGTGCCACCCGGGGCGGGGGGGTGAGCACAGATACGCAGTATTTT.

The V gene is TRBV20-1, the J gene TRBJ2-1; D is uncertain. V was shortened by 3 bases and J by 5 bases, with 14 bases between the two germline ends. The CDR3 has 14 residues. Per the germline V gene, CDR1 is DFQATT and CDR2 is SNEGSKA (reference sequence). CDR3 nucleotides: TGCAGTGCTAGTAGGGCGGACCGTAACAATGAGCAGTTCTTC. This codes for CSASRADRNNEQFF.

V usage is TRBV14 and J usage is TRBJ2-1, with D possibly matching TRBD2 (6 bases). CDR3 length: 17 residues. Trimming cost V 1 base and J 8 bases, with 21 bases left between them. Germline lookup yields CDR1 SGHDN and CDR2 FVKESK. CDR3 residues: CASSQVFAGPSGDEQFF. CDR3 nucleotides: TGTGCCAGCAGCCAAGTCTTTGCGGGGCCTTCGGGAGATGAGCAGTTCTTC.

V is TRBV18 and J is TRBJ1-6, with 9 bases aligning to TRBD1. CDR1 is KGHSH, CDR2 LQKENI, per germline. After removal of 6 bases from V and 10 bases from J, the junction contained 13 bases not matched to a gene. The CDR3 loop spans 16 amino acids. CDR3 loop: CASSQTTGGVESPLHF. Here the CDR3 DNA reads TGTGCCAGCTCGCAAACCACAGGGGGCGTCGAATCACCCCTCCACTTT.

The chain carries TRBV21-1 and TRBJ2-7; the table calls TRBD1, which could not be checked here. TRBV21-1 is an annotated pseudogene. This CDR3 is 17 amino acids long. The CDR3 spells CASSKVNHHPRTYEQYF. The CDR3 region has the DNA TGTGCCAGCAGCAAAGTGAACCACCACCCCAGAACCTACGAGCAGTACTTC.

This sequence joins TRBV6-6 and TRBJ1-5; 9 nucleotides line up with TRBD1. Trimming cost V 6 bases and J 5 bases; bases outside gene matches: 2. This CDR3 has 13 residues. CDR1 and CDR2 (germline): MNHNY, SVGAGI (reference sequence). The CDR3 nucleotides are TGTGCCAGCAGGAGACAGGGGGATCAGCCCCAGCATTTT. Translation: CASRRQGDQPQHF.